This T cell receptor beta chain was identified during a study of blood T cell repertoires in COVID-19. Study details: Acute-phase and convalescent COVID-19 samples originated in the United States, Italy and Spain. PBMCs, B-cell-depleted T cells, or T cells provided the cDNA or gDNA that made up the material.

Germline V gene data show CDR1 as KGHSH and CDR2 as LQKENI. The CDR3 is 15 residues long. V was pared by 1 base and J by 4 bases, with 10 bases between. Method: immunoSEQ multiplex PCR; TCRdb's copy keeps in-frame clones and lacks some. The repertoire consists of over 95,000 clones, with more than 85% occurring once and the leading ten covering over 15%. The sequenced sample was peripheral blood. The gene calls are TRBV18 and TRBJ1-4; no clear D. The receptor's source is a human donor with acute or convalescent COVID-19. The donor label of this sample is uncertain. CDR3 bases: TGTGCCAGCTCACCACGACGGCAGGATAATGAAAAACTGTTTTTT. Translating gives CASSPRRQDNEKLFF. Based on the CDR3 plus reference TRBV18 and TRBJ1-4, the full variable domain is NAGVMQNPRHLVRRRGQEARLRCSPMKGHSHVYWYRQLPEEGLKFMVYLQKENIIDESGMPKERFSAEFPKEGPSILRIQQVVRGDSAAYFCASSPRRQDNEKLFFGSGTQLSVL.